These T cell receptor beta chains were read from a single sample in a study of blood T cell repertoires in COVID-19. The data were produced by immunoSEQ multiplex PCR, yet TCRdb's version contains in-frame clones alone and is incomplete. This sample yields a few hundred thousand clones, of which around 89% are seen a single time; around 0.8% belongs to the top ten. Sequencing was performed on peripheral blood. The receptors were sampled from a man aged 25 to 45 with acute or convalescent COVID-19. CDR3s include the opening cysteine and the closing phenylalanine or tryptophan. Fields, in order: CDR3 protein, CDR3 DNA, J gene, V gene, clone size, D gene. D genes are given only for firm matches. Only some rows state a clone size, as once, few, many or a class for expanded clones.

CASSLEGTAPYEQYF TGTGCCAGCAGCTTAGAAGGGACAGCCCCCTACGAGCAGTACTTC TRBJ2-7 TRBV7-6 NA TRBD1
CASGSRGGIYEQYF TGTGCCAGCGGCTCGAGAGGGGGCATTTACGAGCAGTACTTC TRBJ2-7 TRBV27 NA TRBD1
CAWAGQREIFYGYTF TGTGCCTGGGCGGGACAGCGAGAAATCTTTTATGGCTACACCTTC TRBJ1-2 TRBV30 NA TRBD1
CSASRRTSGRTSHEQYF TGCAGTGCTAGTAGGCGGACTAGCGGGAGGACGAGTCACGAGCAGTACTTC TRBJ2-7 TRBV20-1 once TRBD2
CASSPWGEGTTDTQYF TGTGCCAGCAGCCCGTGGGGTGAGGGAACCACAGATACGCAGTATTTT TRBJ2-3 TRBV9 once NA
CASSRRLAGSSGANVLTF TGTGCCAGCAGCCGAAGACTAGCGGGTTCCTCTGGGGCCAACGTCCTGACTTTC TRBJ2-6 TRBV14 NA TRBD2
CASSPGHLANTGELFF TGTGCCAGCAGTCCAGGACATTTGGCGAACACCGGGGAGCTGTTTTTT TRBJ2-2 TRBV28 NA NA
CASRQNTEAFF TGTGCCAGCCGACAGAACACTGAAGCTTTCTTT TRBJ1-1 TRBV28 NA NA
CASSVAPGREGYGYTF TGTGCCAGCAGCGTAGCCCCTGGCAGGGAAGGTTATGGCTACACCTTC TRBJ1-2 TRBV9 NA NA
CATSRDDKSGQPQHF TGTGCCACCAGCAGAGATGACAAGAGTGGCCAGCCCCAGCATTTT TRBJ1-5 TRBV15 NA NA